The 32 T cell receptor beta chains reported below all come from one sample, sequenced in a study of blood T cell repertoires in COVID-19. Measured with immunoSEQ multiplex PCR; TCRdb has only the in-frame clones, and not every one. Of a few hundred thousand clones in the sample, approximately 78% were seen once. Material: peripheral blood. These receptors were obtained from a woman older than 75 with COVID-19, enrolled during active disease.

This clone appeared a single time. The chain couples TRBV19 to TRBJ1-5; D not certain. The CDR3 contains 16 residues. CDR1 and CDR2 (germline): LNHDA, SQIVND (reference sequence). Trimming took off 0 bases at V and 4 bases at J, with 13 bases between the two ends. CDR3 amino acids: CASSIDGQSRNQPQHF. CDR3 DNA sequence: TGTGCCAGTAGTATAGATGGGCAGTCAAGGAATCAGCCCCAGCATTTT.

This clone has just a few counts. This rearrangement joins TRBV19 to TRBJ2-5; D perhaps matches TRBD2 (5 bases). V dropped 8 bases and J dropped 13 bases, with 20 bases sitting between them. CDR1 LNHDA and CDR2 SQIVND come from the germline V gene (reference sequence). This CDR3 is built from 12 residues. The CDR3 is CASSAGGSSTYF. In nucleotides, the CDR3 is TGTGCCAGTTCGGCGGGTGGCTCCTCAACGTACTTC.

This sequence joins TRBV4-2 and TRBJ1-5, with TRBD1 identical over 10 bases. V lost 3 bases to trimming and J lost 6 bases; unmatched junction nucleotides: 8. The CDR3 is 16 amino acids. Per germline, CDR1 LGHNA and CDR2 YNFKEQ. Here the CDR3 DNA reads TGTGCCAGCAGCCACGGAGGACAGGGGGGAGTTCAGCCCCAGCATTTT. It translates to CASSHGGQGGVQPQHF.

This chain joins TRBV4-1 and TRBJ1-2, with D hard to call. Germline values: CDR1 MGHRA, CDR2 YSYEKL. V was clipped by 0 bases and J by 7 bases, with 3 bases between them. The CDR3 totals 11 residues. CDR3 residues: CASSQDGGYTF. CDR3 bases: TGCGCCAGCAGCCAAGACGGTGGCTACACCTTC.

The gene calls are TRBV27 and TRBJ1-5, with a possible D match to TRBD1 (6 bases). Germline V gene data show CDR1 as MNHEY and CDR2 as SMNVEV (reference sequence). The CDR3 contains 14 residues. V was trimmed by 6 bases and J by 6 bases, leaving 15 bases between them. The DNA for the CDR3 is TGTGCCAGCAGCCCGGACAGAGGGGGTCAGCCCCAGCATTTT. Its translation: CASSPDRGGQPQHF.

The V and J genes are TRBV4-2 and TRBJ2-5; tentative D call: TRBD2 (5 bases). The CDR3 has 14 residues. Between the trimmed V and J ends, which lost 1 base and 2 bases, there was a span of 8 bases. The germline CDR1 and CDR2 sequences are LGHNA and YNFKEQ. CDR3 DNA sequence: TGTGCCAGCAGCCAAGCGGCGGGTCAAGAGACCCAGTACTTC. Translated, it gives CASSQAAGQETQYF.

This clone has just one count. CDR3 DNA: TGTGCCAGCTCACCACCGGGGGGACTGACTGAAGCTTTCTTT. It codes for CASSPPGGLTEAFF. The chain couples TRBV18 to TRBJ1-1, with D possibly TRBD1 on 5 matching bases. Per the germline V gene, CDR1 is KGHSH and CDR2 is LQKENI. The CDR3 runs 14 residues. The germline V and J ends were trimmed by 0 bases and 5 bases, with 10 bases remaining between them. Full variable domain (missing parts from reference TRBV18 and TRBJ1-1): NAGVMQNPRHLVRRRGQEARLRCSPMKGHSHVYWYRQLPEEGLKFMVYLQKENIIDESGMPKERFSAEFPKEGPSILRIQQVVRGDSAAYFCASSPPGGLTEAFFGQGTRLTVV.

The rearrangement joins TRBV7-8 to TRBJ2-3; 12 bases are shared with TRBD2. The CDR3 extends over 17 amino acids. CDR1 and CDR2 from the germline V gene are SGHVS and FQNEAQ. V lost 4 bases and J lost 5; bases outside the gene matches: 10. The CDR3 DNA follows: TGTGCCAGCAGCTCCTTCCTAGCGGGAGGGCCGGGAGATACGCAGTATTTT. Amino acid sequence: CASSSFLAGGPGDTQYF.

The chain uses TRBV7-9 and TRBJ1-1, with D possibly TRBD1 on 6 matching bases. The ends were cut back, 5 bases at V and 3 bases at J, with 10 bases in the middle. CDR3 length equals 13 residues. The germline CDR1 and CDR2 sequences are SEHNR and FQNEAQ (reference sequence). The CDR3 DNA follows: TGTGCCAGCAGCCTACAGGGTGACACTGAAGCTTTCTTT. Its protein is CASSLQGDTEAFF. The full variable domain, completed using reference TRBV7-9 and TRBJ1-1, is DTGVSQNPRHKITKRGQNVTFRCDPISEHNRLYWYRQTLGQGPEFLTYFQNEAQLEKSRLLSDRFSAERPKGSFSTLEIQRTEQGDSAMYLCASSLQGDTEAFFGQGTRLTVV.

The rearrangement links TRBV5-6 to TRBJ1-4; 7 nucleotides align to TRBD1. The germline CDR1 and CDR2 sequences are SGHDT and YYEEEE. The V segment lost 1 base and the J segment 4 bases; nucleotides outside the gene matches: 4. The CDR3 loop spans 15 amino acids. As DNA, the CDR3 is TGTGCCAGCAGCTTGCCGGGACAGAGTAATGAAAAACTGTTTTTT. It specifies CASSLPGQSNEKLFF.

The chain carries TRBV12-3 or TRBV12-4 and TRBJ1-3; D is perhaps TRBD1 (6 bases). The CDR3 totals 13 residues. Trimming shortened V by 7 bases and J by 2 bases, and 9 bases separated the two germline ends. This CDR3 is CASKQGPGNTIYF. CDR3 coding DNA: TGTGCCAGCAAACAGGGTCCTGGAAACACCATATATTTT.

The V and J genes are TRBV19 and TRBJ2-2, with 11 bases aligning to TRBD2. The CDR3 is 18 residues long. The ends lost 5 bases at V and 0 bases at J; junction bases unmatched: 8. CDR1 and CDR2 (germline): LNHDA, SQIVND (reference sequence). Here the CDR3 DNA reads TGTGCCAGTAGTCTACGGACTAGCGGGTTCTCGAACACCGGGGAGCTGTTTTTT. As protein: CASSLRTSGFSNTGELFF.

The V gene is TRBV14, the J gene TRBJ2-1; tentatively, D is TRBD2 (5 bases). Germline values: CDR1 SGHDN, CDR2 FVKESK. The germline V and J ends were trimmed by 0 bases and 4 bases, with 13 bases remaining between them. The CDR3 is 16 residues long. The CDR3 region has the DNA TGTGCCAGCAGCCAAGATCGAAAAACGGGGTACAATGAGCAGTTCTTC. This sequence encodes CASSQDRKTGYNEQFF.

CDR3 sequence: CASSRGFGETQYF. DNA of the CDR3: TGTGCCAGCAGCAGGGGTTTCGGAGAGACCCAGTACTTC. The rearrangement links TRBV5-4 to TRBJ2-5, with TRBD1 as a possible D gene (5 bases). The germline gives CDR1 SGHNT, CDR2 YYREEE (reference sequence). This CDR3 region has 13 residues. V lost 4 bases to trimming and J lost 4 bases, with 11 bases between them.

V usage is TRBV7-2 and J usage is TRBJ1-1; D is unresolved. With 0 bases removed from V and 2 bases from J, the gap between germline ends came to 10 bases. There are 15 residues in the CDR3. Germline V CDR1 and CDR2: SGHTA, FQGNSA. The CDR3 loop reads CASSLARWVNTEAFF. CDR3 sequence (DNA): TGTGCCAGCAGCTTAGCGAGGTGGGTTAACACTGAAGCTTTCTTT.

The V gene is TRBV30, the J gene TRBJ1-2, with D perhaps TRBD1 (5 bases). The germline V gene encodes CDR1 GTSNPN and CDR2 SVGIG (reference sequence). Trimming pared 2 bases from V and 4 bases from J, leaving 14 bases between. CDR3 length: 14 amino acids. The CDR3 here is CAWSSGLGSYGYTF. CDR3 coding DNA: TGTGCCTGGAGTTCAGGGTTAGGTAGCTATGGCTACACCTTC.

V usage is TRBV19 and J usage is TRBJ1-2, with 11 bases lining up with TRBD1. The CDR3 covers 16 residues. The V gene end was trimmed by 4 bases and the J gene end by 5 bases; junction bases not matched to a gene: 9. Looked up from germline, CDR1 is LNHDA and CDR2 is SQIVND (reference sequence). CDR3 in amino acids: CASSKSWTGGLYGYTF. In nucleotides, the CDR3 is TGTGCCAGTAGTAAATCCTGGACAGGGGGCCTTTATGGCTACACCTTC.

This chain joins TRBV30 and TRBJ2-2; D uncertain. The CDR3 contains 13 residues. V lost 0 bases to trimming and J lost 7 bases, with 9 bases between them. The V gene's germline CDR1 is GTSNPN and CDR2 SVGIG (reference sequence). DNA for the CDR3: TGTGCCTGGAGTGTACATCCCAACGGGGAGCTGTTTTTT. Translation gives CAWSVHPNGELFF.

The CDR3 here is CASSDRTGDETQYF. The CDR3 region has the DNA TGCGCCAGCAGTGACAGGACAGGGGACGAGACCCAGTACTTC. The chain couples TRBV10-1 to TRBJ2-5; TRBD1 matches at 9 bases. Unmatched junction bases numbered 4, after V lost 3 bases and J lost 5 bases. This CDR3 region has 14 residues. CDR1 and CDR2 (germline): WNHNN, SYGVQD (reference sequence).

The chain links TRBV29-1 to TRBJ2-5, with 12 bases lining up with TRBD2. There are 15 residues in the CDR3. J was trimmed by 7 bases and V by 2 bases; bases with no gene match: 8. The germline V gene has CDR1 SQVTM and CDR2 ANQGSEA. The CDR3 spells CSVERASGGDGTQYF. CDR3 bases: TGCAGCGTTGAACGAGCTAGCGGGGGGGACGGGACCCAGTACTTC.

This clone appeared a single time. The chain couples TRBV19 to TRBJ1-1; the D is unclear. This CDR3 spans 13 amino acids. Trimming cost V 6 bases and J 1 base, with 9 bases left between them. The germline gives CDR1 LNHDA, CDR2 SQIVND (reference sequence). As DNA, the CDR3 is TGTGCCAGTAGCCCTGACAAGAACACTGAAGCTTTCTTT. Translated: CASSPDKNTEAFF.

The chain carries TRBV4-2 and TRBJ2-7; 9 positions match TRBD2. CDR1 is LGHNA, CDR2 YNFKEQ, per germline. This CDR3 contains 15 residues. With V trimmed by 4 bases and J by 0 bases, 4 bases remained unmatched. The CDR3 sequence: CASSLNSGGSYEQYF. The CDR3 bases are TGTGCCAGCAGCCTAAATAGCGGGGGCTCCTACGAGCAGTACTTC.

This chain joins TRBV24-1 and TRBJ2-5; 7 nucleotides agree with TRBD2. Germline-derived CDR1 and CDR2 are KGHDR and SFDVKD. The CDR3 runs to 16 residues. The V segment lost 3 bases and the J segment 1 base; nucleotides outside the gene matches: 7. CDR3 protein: CATSDGGGTIQETQYF. The CDR3 DNA follows: TGTGCCACCAGTGATGGGGGGGGGACTATCCAAGAGACCCAGTACTTC.

This rearrangement joins TRBV7-6 to TRBJ2-4, with 14 bases that match TRBD2. Germline V gives CDR1 SGHVS, CDR2 FNYEAQ. J gave up 2 bases and V 5 bases, and 8 bases lay outside the gene matches. The CDR3 covers 18 residues. The DNA for the CDR3 is TGTGCCAGCAGCCCTGGACTAGCGGGGGGTCTTTCCAAAAACATTCAGTACTTC. This translates into CASSPGLAGGLSKNIQYF.

The V call is TRBV28, the J call TRBJ1-2, with D perhaps matching TRBD1 (6 bases). V shed 7 bases and J shed 2 bases, with 14 bases lying between them. CDR3 length equals 14 residues. Germline V gene lookup returns CDR1 MDHEN and CDR2 SYDVKM. In nucleotides, the CDR3 is TGTGCCAGCACCTCTCCGGACAGAAACTATGGCTACACCTTC. It encodes CASTSPDRNYGYTF.

This clone was counted between two and nine times. The chain links TRBV11-2 to TRBJ2-7; 9 bases align to TRBD1. CDR1 is SGHAT and CDR2 is FQNNGV in the germline V gene. V trimming: 4 bases; J trimming: 4 bases; junction bases outside the gene matches: 8. This CDR3 spans 15 amino acids. As DNA, the CDR3 is TGTGCCAGCAGCTCAGGACAGGGGTCTGTGTACGAGCAGTACTTC. Translating it yields CASSSGQGSVYEQYF.

The V and J genes are TRBV6-5 and TRBJ1-1, with D tentatively TRBD1 (5 bases). Trimming removed 0 bases from V and 0 bases from J, with 8 bases in between. Germline assignment: CDR1 MNHEY and CDR2 SVGAGI. The CDR3 sequence is 15 residues long. Here the CDR3 reads CASSYSSRVNTEAFF. CDR3 coding DNA: TGTGCCAGCAGTTACTCTTCCAGGGTGAACACTGAAGCTTTCTTT.

This clone was recorded once. The rearrangement uses TRBV3-1 (or the pseudogene TRBV3-2) and TRBJ2-3; 12 bases line up with TRBD2. This CDR3 comprises 16 residues. Looked up from germline, CDR1 is LGHDT and CDR2 is YNNKEL (reference sequence). V gave up 4 bases and J gave up 7 bases; unmatched junction bases: 9. CDR3 sequence (DNA): TGTGCCAGCAGCCGCCGGACTAGCGGGGAGGCGAATACGCAGTATTTT. Protein product: CASSRRTSGEANTQYF.

This chain uses TRBV10-2 with TRBJ2-1, with D tentatively TRBD1 (7 bases). CDR1 WSHSY and CDR2 SAAADI come from the germline V gene. V lost 10 bases, J lost 0 bases, and 10 bases lay in between. The CDR3 is 13 residues long. The CDR3 DNA sequence: TGCGCCACCCAGGGGGGCTCCTACAATGAGCAGTTCTTC. It codes for CATQGGSYNEQFF.

The gene calls are TRBV5-6 and TRBJ1-2; TRBD1 matches 9 bases. V dropped 4 bases and J dropped 1; count of bases not matched to a gene: 11. CDR1 is SGHDT and CDR2 is YYEEEE in the germline V gene. This CDR3 comprises 17 residues. CDR3: CASSPGTGILHNYGYTF. Here the CDR3 DNA reads TGTGCCAGCAGCCCGGGGACAGGGATCTTGCATAACTATGGCTACACCTTC. Filled out from reference TRBV5-6 and TRBJ1-2, the complete variable domain reads DAGVTQSPTHLIKTRGQQVTLRCSPKSGHDTVSWYQQALGQGPQFIFQYYEEEERQRGNFPDRFSGHQFPNYSSELNVNALLLGDSALYLCASSPGTGILHNYGYTFGSGTRLTVV.

V usage is TRBV19 and J usage is TRBJ2-7; 8 nucleotides match TRBD1. Germline assignment: CDR1 LNHDA and CDR2 SQIVND (reference sequence). This CDR3 spans 15 amino acids. The V segment lost 4 bases and the J segment 2 bases; nucleotides outside the gene matches: 7. In nucleotides, the CDR3 is TGTGCCAGTAGTAAGGTGAGGACAGGGACCTACGAGCAGTACTTC. Protein product: CASSKVRTGTYEQYF.

The V and J genes are TRBV5-4 and TRBJ1-1; D perhaps matches TRBD1 (6 bases). Germline assignment: CDR1 SGHNT and CDR2 YYREEE (reference sequence). CDR3 length: 13 residues. The V and J ends lost 6 bases and 6 bases respectively, with 15 bases between them. The CDR3 nucleotides read TGTGCCAGCACCGCCGGACAGAGATCTGAAGCTTTCTTT. Its translation: CASTAGQRSEAFF.